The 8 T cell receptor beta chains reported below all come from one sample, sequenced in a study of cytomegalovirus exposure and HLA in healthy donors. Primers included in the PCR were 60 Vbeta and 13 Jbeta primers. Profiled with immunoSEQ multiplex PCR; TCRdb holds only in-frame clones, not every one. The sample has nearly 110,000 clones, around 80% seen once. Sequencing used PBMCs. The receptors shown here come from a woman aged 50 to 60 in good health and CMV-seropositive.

The chain's CDR3 is CASSLAETGASNSPLHF. As DNA, the CDR3 is TGTGCCAGCAGCTTGGCGGAGACAGGGGCTTCTAATTCACCCCTCCACTTT. This sequence joins TRBV7-8 and TRBJ1-6, with TRBD1 matching over 8 bases. CDR3 length equals 17 residues. Germline loops: CDR1 SGHVS, CDR2 FQNEAQ. Losses at the gene ends were 3 bases for V and 6 bases for J; bases not matched to a gene: 10.

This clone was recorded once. DNA for the CDR3: TGTGCCAGCTCACCGGGGACAGCCCATGAAGGAACTGAAGCTTTCTTT. Amino acid sequence: CASSPGTAHEGTEAFF. The chain employs TRBV18 and TRBJ1-1, with 7 bases identical to TRBD1. The V segment lost 3 bases and the J segment 5 bases; nucleotides outside the gene matches: 12. CDR3 length: 16 residues. Germline-derived CDR1 and CDR2 are KGHSH and LQKENI.

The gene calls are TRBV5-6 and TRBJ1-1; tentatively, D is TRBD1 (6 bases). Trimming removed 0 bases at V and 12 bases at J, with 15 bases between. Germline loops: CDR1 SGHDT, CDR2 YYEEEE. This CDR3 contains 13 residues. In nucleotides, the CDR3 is TGTGCCAGCAGCTTGGTCCGCCAGGGGAAACCTTTCTTT. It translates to CASSLVRQGKPFF.

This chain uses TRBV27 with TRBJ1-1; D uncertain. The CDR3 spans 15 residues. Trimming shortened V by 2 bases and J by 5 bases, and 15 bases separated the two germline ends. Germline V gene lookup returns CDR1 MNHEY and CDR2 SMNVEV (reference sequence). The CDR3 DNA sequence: TGTGCCAGCAGTTTAAGACGGGCCTCGGGAACTGAAGCTTTCTTT. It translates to CASSLRRASGTEAFF.

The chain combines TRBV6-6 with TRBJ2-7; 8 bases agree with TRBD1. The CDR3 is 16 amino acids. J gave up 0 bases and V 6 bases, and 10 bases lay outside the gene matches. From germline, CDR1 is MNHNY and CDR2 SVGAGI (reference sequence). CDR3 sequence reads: CASRPSGQGSSYEQYF. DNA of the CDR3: TGTGCCAGCAGACCTTCAGGACAGGGTAGCTCCTACGAGCAGTACTTC.

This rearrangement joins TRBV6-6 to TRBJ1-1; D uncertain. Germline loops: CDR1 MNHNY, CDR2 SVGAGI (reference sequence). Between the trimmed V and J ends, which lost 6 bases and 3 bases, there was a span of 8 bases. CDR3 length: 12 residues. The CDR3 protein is CASSHGHTEAFF. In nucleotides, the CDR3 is TGTGCCAGCAGCCATGGCCACACTGAAGCTTTCTTT.

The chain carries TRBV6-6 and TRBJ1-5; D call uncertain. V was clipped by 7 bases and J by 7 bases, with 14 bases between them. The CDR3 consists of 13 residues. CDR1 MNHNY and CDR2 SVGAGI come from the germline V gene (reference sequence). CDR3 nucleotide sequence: TGTGCCAGCACAAGAACCCGGGGACAGCCCCAGCATTTT. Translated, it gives CASTRTRGQPQHF.

The CDR3 sequence: CASSPPTGFHTGELFF. CDR3 in DNA: TGTGCCAGCTCACCGCCGACAGGGTTCCACACCGGGGAGCTGTTTTTT. The chain recombines TRBV18 with TRBJ2-2; 7 nucleotides align to TRBD1. The trim removed 3 bases at V and 3 bases at J, leaving 7 bases unmatched. Germline CDR1 reads KGHSH; CDR2 reads LQKENI. CDR3 length: 16 amino acids.